The 8 T cell receptor beta chains in this list originate from one sample, sequenced in a study of T cell responses to AZD1222 COVID-19 vaccine. Data came from immunoSEQ multiplex PCR; TCRdb stores just in-frame clones and leaves some out. In the table there are about 160,000 clones, approximately 90% of which are singletons. The specimen comprised peripheral blood, sampled 28 days after the second AZD1222 dose. These receptors originate from an adult who received the AZD1222 COVID-19 vaccine.

Details on this clone: Within the sample, other DNA sequences also encode this same CDR3. The chain is built from TRBV6-5 and TRBJ1-2; D gene uncertain. The germline V gene encodes CDR1 MNHEY and CDR2 SVGAGI. V was shortened by 0 bases and J by 8 bases, with 7 bases between the two germline ends. The CDR3 spans 12 residues. The CDR3 DNA reads as TGTGCCAGCAGTTACTCGGGTTACGGCTACACCTTC. Protein product: CASSYSGYGYTF.

The V gene is TRBV13, the J gene TRBJ2-5; D is possibly TRBD2 (6 bases). CDR3 length equals 13 residues. V was cut by 2 bases and J by 3 bases, with 7 bases left in between. Germline lookup yields CDR1 PRHDT and CDR2 FYEKMQ (reference sequence). The DNA for the CDR3 is TGTGCCAGCAGCTTACGGGGGAAAGAGACCCAGTACTTC. As protein: CASSLRGKETQYF.

This chain connects TRBV3-1 (or the pseudogene TRBV3-2) to TRBJ1-2; 7 nucleotides agree with TRBD1. Trimming at V came to 2 bases and at J to 7 bases, leaving 7 bases not matched to a gene. The CDR3 loop spans 14 amino acids. CDR1 LGHDT and CDR2 YNNKEL come from the germline V gene (reference sequence). The CDR3 DNA reads TGTGCCAGCAGCCAACATACAGGGGCCCCTGGCTACACCTTC. Protein: CASSQHTGAPGYTF.

The V gene is TRBV15, the J gene TRBJ2-3; D might be TRBD1 or TRBD2, each matching 5 bases. The V end lost 0 bases, the J end lost 6 bases, and 10 bases lay between the germline ends. The CDR3 covers 14 residues. Looked up from germline, CDR1 is LNHNV and CDR2 is YYDKDF (reference sequence). The CDR3 loop reads CATSRDSREDTQYF. Written as DNA, the CDR3 is TGTGCCACCAGCAGAGATAGCAGGGAGGATACGCAGTATTTT.

The V call is TRBV5-1, the J call TRBJ2-1, with D uncertain. V shed 0 bases and J shed 8 bases, with 15 bases lying between them. The CDR3 is 15 residues long. Germline CDR1 is SGHRS and CDR2 is YFSETQ. This CDR3 reads CASSLGPSMVDEQFF. In DNA, the CDR3 is TGCGCCAGCAGCTTGGGACCGTCCATGGTGGATGAGCAGTTCTTC.

The chain employs TRBV2 and TRBJ2-1; D possibly corresponds to TRBD1 (6 bases). CDR3 size: 16 residues. Germline CDR1 SNHLY, CDR2 FYNNEI. The ends were cut back, 6 bases at V and 0 bases at J, with 15 bases in the middle. CDR3 in DNA: TGTGCCAGCAGCGACGAGGACAGACTCTCCTACAATGAGCAGTTCTTC. Its protein product is CASSDEDRLSYNEQFF. The whole variable domain, filled in from reference TRBV2 and TRBJ2-1, reads EPEVTQTPSHQVTQMGQEVILRCVPISNHLYFYWYRQILGQKVEFLVSFYNNEISEKSEIFDDQFSVERPDGSNFTLKIRSTKLEDSAMYFCASSDEDRLSYNEQFFGPGTRLTVL.

The gene calls are TRBV2 and TRBJ1-2; D may be TRBD1 (5 bases). The CDR3 is 13 amino acids. V was shortened by 2 bases and J by 8 bases, with 12 bases between the two germline ends. Germline V gives CDR1 SNHLY, CDR2 FYNNEI. In DNA, the CDR3 is TGTGCCAGCAGTGAAAGGGGAACCGGGGGCTACACCTTC. Translated, it gives CASSERGTGGYTF.

This sequence joins TRBV2 and TRBJ1-1, with TRBD1 as a possible D gene (5 bases). The CDR3 has 13 amino acids. Per the germline V gene, CDR1 is SNHLY and CDR2 is FYNNEI. Between the trimmed V and J ends, which lost 8 bases and 5 bases, there was a span of 15 bases. The CDR3 nucleotides are TGTGCCAGCGGTCGGGGGAAATTGACTGAAGCTTTCTTT. This codes for CASGRGKLTEAFF.